Listed below are T cell receptor beta chains from one sample, sequenced in a study of early T cells in non-severe SARS-CoV-2 infection. TCRdb re-called the 5' RACE reads through MiXCR, storing one row per CDR3 protein. The data contain about 26,000 distinct CDR3 sequences, roughly 5% of them singletons. The specimen sequenced was whole blood. The receptors stem from an adult who was a healthcare worker with PCR-confirmed SARS-CoV-2 infection or an uninfected control (not recorded which). Each CDR3 is given without its conserved first and last residue. Fields, in order: J gene, V gene, CDR3 protein.

J: TRBJ1-2; V: TRBV29-1; CDR3: SVHSSGVTNYGYT
J: TRBJ1-2; V: TRBV12-3/TRBV12-4; CDR3: ASSRTLGGLGGYT
J: TRBJ1-5; V: TRBV4-3; CDR3: ASSQDLPTGVHQPQH
J: TRBJ2-3; V: TRBV7-8; CDR3: ASSHQGYSTDTQY
J: TRBJ2-3; V: TRBV15; CDR3: ATSRGGTSDTQY
J: TRBJ1-6; V: TRBV11-2; CDR3: ASSSPGSPLH
J: TRBJ2-7; V: TRBV20-1; CDR3: SASPNSYEQY
J: TRBJ2-3; V: TRBV20-1; CDR3: SANSGERTDTQY
J: TRBJ2-3; V: TRBV12-3/TRBV12-4; CDR3: ASSRTSGTSGGHTQY
J: TRBJ2-3; V: TRBV5-6; CDR3: ASSLAGGQADTQY
J: TRBJ2-3; V: TRBV5-8; CDR3: ASSWTSGGTDTQY
J: TRBJ1-2; V: TRBV15; CDR3: ATSRDSRGDYGYT
J: TRBJ2-7; V: TRBV6-1; CDR3: ASSGTSGGEQY
J: TRBJ2-2; V: TRBV10-2; CDR3: ASSERPGPNTGELF
J: TRBJ2-6; V: TRBV12-2; CDR3: ASRLAQTFMSSGANVLT
J: TRBJ2-7; V: TRBV6-6; CDR3: ASRDTSGITYEQY
J: TRBJ2-3; V: TRBV20-1; CDR3: STTPPFGTDTQY
J: TRBJ2-1; V: TRBV6-2/TRBV6-3; CDR3: ASSYEGSSYNEQF
J: TRBJ1-1; V: TRBV11-2; CDR3: ASSLGVQSHTEAF
J: TRBJ2-3; V: TRBV30; CDR3: AWSNLGEQLSGGYTDTQY
J: TRBJ2-5; V: TRBV4-2; CDR3: ASSQDSRGETQY
J: TRBJ1-6; V: TRBV11-2; CDR3: ASSKYQGQVGNSPLH
J: TRBJ1-2; V: TRBV18; CDR3: ASSPPVINYGYT
J: TRBJ2-5; V: TRBV6-6; CDR3: ASSPDRDRETQY
J: TRBJ2-5; V: TRBV9; CDR3: ASSVGGRSPGQETQY
J: TRBJ2-7; V: TRBV7-6; CDR3: ASSLEPRLAGDEQY
J: TRBJ2-4; V: TRBV27; CDR3: ASKPGQGWNIQY
J: TRBJ2-1; V: TRBV18; CDR3: ASSTVRYNEQF
J: TRBJ2-5; V: TRBV4-1; CDR3: ASSHPGGLAPRTQY
J: TRBJ2-1; V: TRBV7-2; CDR3: ASSLEVDNEQF
J: TRBJ2-1; V: TRBV6-6; CDR3: ASSYSTGGGGYEQF
J: TRBJ2-7; V: TRBV10-3; CDR3: AISDSTSGRSSYEQY
J: TRBJ1-1; V: TRBV5-1; CDR3: ASSLRGANTEAF
J: TRBJ2-7; V: TRBV29-1; CDR3: SARQGAAYEQY
J: TRBJ2-1; V: TRBV9; CDR3: ASSVVHSAYNEQF
J: TRBJ2-1; V: TRBV7-8; CDR3: ASSSGLAGDGEQF
J: TRBJ2-2; V: TRBV7-3; CDR3: ASSLSSFGGTGNTGELF
J: TRBJ2-6; V: TRBV6-5; CDR3: ASSYSSGGRLSGANVLT
J: TRBJ1-6; V: TRBV12-3/TRBV12-4; CDR3: ASSLVLEGRTPLH
J: TRBJ1-1; V: TRBV19; CDR3: ASTPGPSNTEVF
J: TRBJ2-7; V: TRBV2; CDR3: ASSEVGLTYEQY
J: TRBJ1-1; V: TRBV5-1; CDR3: ASSLVGTLYTEAF
J: TRBJ1-2; V: TRBV4-1; CDR3: ASSQDPRGYTVYT
J: TRBJ1-2; V: TRBV29-1; CDR3: SVDPLQGDAGYT
J: TRBJ2-7; V: TRBV4-1; CDR3: ASSQGSLTYEQY
J: TRBJ1-5; V: TRBV6-6; CDR3: ASSYAGEGQPQH
J: TRBJ1-3; V: TRBV12-3/TRBV12-4; CDR3: ASSFNQRDTIY
J: TRBJ2-1; V: TRBV5-5; CDR3: ASSLPHEQF